These T cell receptor beta chains were read from a single sample in a study of T cells in tumors after PD-1 blockade. Produced via immunoSEQ multiplex PCR; TCRdb's table is partial and in-frame only. Found here are under 50,000 clones, 79% of them singletons; the top ten hold approximately 7.9%. Sample: PBMCs, taken before anti-PD-1 therapy. All receptors derive from a human donor with advanced basal cell or squamous cell carcinoma (not recorded which). The CDR3 runs from the conserved cysteine through the conserved F or W. Fields, in order: clone size, V gene, D gene, J gene, CDR3 DNA, CDR3 protein. A D gene is named only where the DNA matches it firmly. Some rows have no size entry. The others give once, few or many, or a class for an expanded clone.

size: NA
V: TRBV7-4
D: NA
J: TRBJ1-3
DNA: TGTGCCAGCAGCGCAGAGACTTCGGGACATCAAACAAATTCTGGAAACACCATATATTTT
CDR3: CASSAETSGHQTNSGNTIYF

size: NA
V: TRBV5-4
D: NA
J: TRBJ1-2
DNA: TGTGCCAGCAGCTTGACGGCTGCCTATGGCTACACCTTC
CDR3: CASSLTAAYGYTF

size: once
V: TRBV7-2
D: NA
J: TRBJ2-7
DNA: TGTGCCAGCAGCCCCTCAGAAGGTAGCCGGCCTCACGAGCAGTACTTC
CDR3: CASSPSEGSRPHEQYF

size: once
V: TRBV6-5
D: NA
J: TRBJ2-7
DNA: TGTGCCAGCAGCCGCGCCTCGGGCGAGCAGTACTTC
CDR3: CASSRASGEQYF

size: NA
V: TRBV6-5
D: TRBD2
J: TRBJ2-3
DNA: TGTGCCAGCAGTCTACTAGCGGGAGGCGATACGCAGTATTTT
CDR3: CASSLLAGGDTQYF

size: NA
V: TRBV6-5
D: TRBD1
J: TRBJ2-5
DNA: TGTGCCAGCAGGAACAGGCAGGGGGCGGTGGAGACCCAGTACTTC
CDR3: CASRNRQGAVETQYF

size: few
V: TRBV18
D: NA
J: TRBJ1-3
DNA: TGTGCCAGCTCACCAGCGGCCAGGGCGGACTCTGGAAACACCATATATTTT
CDR3: CASSPAARADSGNTIYF

size: NA
V: TRBV5-1
D: TRBD2
J: TRBJ2-3
DNA: TGCGCCAGCAGCTTGGGGCTAGCGGGGGACACAGATACGCAGTATTTT
CDR3: CASSLGLAGDTDTQYF

size: NA
V: TRBV7-6
D: TRBD2
J: TRBJ2-2
DNA: TGTGCCAGCAGCGCGAAACTAGCGGGAGGGGACACCGGGGAGCTGTTTTTT
CDR3: CASSAKLAGGDTGELFF

size: NA
V: TRBV3-1/TRBV3-2
D: NA
J: TRBJ1-3
DNA: TGTGCCAGCAGCCGACAAAAACAGATCTCTGGAAACACCATATATTTT
CDR3: CASSRQKQISGNTIYF

size: NA
V: TRBV5-1
D: TRBD2
J: TRBJ2-1
DNA: TGCGCCAGCAGCCAGGGATCTAGCGGGGGCTACAATGAGCAGTTCTTC
CDR3: CASSQGSSGGYNEQFF

size: NA
V: TRBV18
D: TRBD1
J: TRBJ2-1
DNA: TGTGCCAGCTCACCACCCGCAGGGGGCAATGAGCAGTTCTTC
CDR3: CASSPPAGGNEQFF

size: NA
V: TRBV7-7
D: NA
J: TRBJ2-1
DNA: TGTGCCAGCAGCTTAGCCGGGCCCTCCCCGGACAATGAGCAGTTCTTC
CDR3: CASSLAGPSPDNEQFF

size: medium-sized
V: TRBV6-8
D: TRBD2
J: TRBJ2-1
DNA: TGTGCCAGCAGTACCCGTATAAGGACTAGCGGGAAATCCTACAATGAGCAGTTCTTC
CDR3: CASSTRIRTSGKSYNEQFF

size: few
V: TRBV18
D: TRBD1
J: TRBJ1-6
DNA: TGTGCCAGCTCACCGGACAGGGATAATTCACCCCTCCACTTT
CDR3: CASSPDRDNSPLHF

size: NA
V: TRBV7-9
D: NA
J: TRBJ2-5
DNA: TGTGCCAGCAGCTTATTGGAGGGAGAGACCCAGTACTTC
CDR3: CASSLLEGETQYF

size: once
V: TRBV7-8
D: NA
J: TRBJ1-1
DNA: TGTGCCAGCAGCTTGTATGAGAATTTACGGGCGAACACTGAAGCTTTCTTT
CDR3: CASSLYENLRANTEAFF

size: NA
V: TRBV9
D: NA
J: TRBJ2-1
DNA: TGTGCCAGCAGCGTAGGGGCAGTAGTAGGGAATGAGCAGTTCTTC
CDR3: CASSVGAVVGNEQFF

size: few
V: TRBV5-1
D: TRBD1
J: TRBJ2-2
DNA: TGCGCCAGCAGCTTGGGGGACAGATACACCGGGGAGCTGTTTTTT
CDR3: CASSLGDRYTGELFF

size: medium-sized
V: TRBV6-5
D: TRBD1
J: TRBJ2-3
DNA: TGTGCCAGCAGTTACTCGGGACAGCTCACAGATACGCAGTATTTT
CDR3: CASSYSGQLTDTQYF

size: NA
V: TRBV24-1
D: NA
J: TRBJ2-2
DNA: TGTGCCACCGGAGGGCAAACCGGGGAGCTGTTTTTT
CDR3: CATGGQTGELFF

size: NA
V: TRBV18
D: TRBD1
J: TRBJ2-5
DNA: TGTGCCAGCTCCGAAACAGGGGGAAGAGAGACCCAGTACTTC
CDR3: CASSETGGRETQYF

size: NA
V: TRBV27
D: TRBD2
J: TRBJ2-7
DNA: TGTGCCAGCAGGCGGGGGGAAGACTACGAGCAGTACTTC
CDR3: CASRRGEDYEQYF

size: few
V: TRBV6-5
D: NA
J: TRBJ1-5
DNA: TGTGCCAGCAGTTACTCAGTGGGCAATCAGCCCCAGCATTTT
CDR3: CASSYSVGNQPQHF

size: NA
V: TRBV9
D: TRBD2
J: TRBJ2-4
DNA: TGTGCCAGCAGCGTAGTAGCGGGAGGAAACATTCAGTACTTC
CDR3: CASSVVAGGNIQYF

size: NA
V: TRBV6-5
D: NA
J: TRBJ1-5
DNA: TGTGCCAGCAGTTACAGTGTAGGGGGCAATCAGCCCCAGCATTTT
CDR3: CASSYSVGGNQPQHF

size: NA
V: TRBV5-1
D: NA
J: TRBJ2-5
DNA: TGCGCCAGCAGCAAAACTACCGGGACCCCATTACAAGAGACCCAGTACTTC
CDR3: CASSKTTGTPLQETQYF